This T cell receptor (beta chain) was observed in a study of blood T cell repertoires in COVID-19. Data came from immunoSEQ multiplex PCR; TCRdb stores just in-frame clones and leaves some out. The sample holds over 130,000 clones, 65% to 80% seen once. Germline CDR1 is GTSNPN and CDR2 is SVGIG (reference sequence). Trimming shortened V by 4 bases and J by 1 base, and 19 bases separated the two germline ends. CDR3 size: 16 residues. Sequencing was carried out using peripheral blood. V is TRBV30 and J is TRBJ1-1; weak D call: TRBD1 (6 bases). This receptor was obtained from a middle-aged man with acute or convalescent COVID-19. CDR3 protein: CAWISHRAGENTEAFF. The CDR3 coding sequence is TGTGCCTGGATCTCCCACCGGGCAGGGGAGAACACTGAAGCTTTCTTT.